These T cell receptor beta chains were read from a single sample in a study of pediatric ulcerative colitis. Measured with immunoSEQ multiplex PCR; TCRdb has only the in-frame clones, and not every one. Of more than 35,000 clones listed, roughly 73% are singletons. The specimen was gut tissue. The receptors shown here come from a boy aged 5-17 years with moderate ulcerative colitis. Each CDR3 is given without its conserved first and last residue. Each record gives: J gene, V gene, D gene, CDR3 length, CDR3 protein. A D gene is named only where the DNA matches it firmly.

TRBJ2-2 | TRBV19 | . | 12 | ASRLGWDTGELF
TRBJ1-1 | TRBV7-3 | TRBD1 | 14 | ASGTGAPGLNTEAF
TRBJ2-3 | TRBV6-6 | . | 12 | ASSYRLATDTQY
TRBJ1-2 | TRBV2 | . | 11 | ASRRGVGYGYT
TRBJ2-5 | TRBV5-1 | TRBD1 | 13 | ASSLGTDSRETQY
TRBJ2-7 | TRBV28 | . | 14 | ASSFQGAGELYEQY
TRBJ2-2 | TRBV6-4 | TRBD2 | 14 | ASSDSRLSGSGELF
TRBJ2-3 | TRBV30 | TRBD2 | 13 | AWRGPSGSTDTQY
TRBJ2-1 | TRBV30 | . | 13 | AWGLGGRPYNEQF
TRBJ1-2 | TRBV5-6 | . | 11 | ASSPGRFYGYT
TRBJ1-4 | TRBV30 | . | 11 | AAPGTTNEKLF
TRBJ2-7 | TRBV29-1 | TRBD1 | 11 | SAEDRDGYEQY
TRBJ2-1 | TRBV13 | . | 16 | ASSSAVTGTSPYNEQF
TRBJ2-1 | TRBV9 | . | 13 | ASSVEIWSYNEQF
TRBJ2-3 | TRBV5-1 | . | 11 | ASRGQITDTQY
TRBJ2-1 | TRBV18 | TRBD2 | 11 | ASFTSGGHEQF
TRBJ2-3 | TRBV5-8 | . | 13 | ASSSGTNFGDTQY
TRBJ2-7 | TRBV18 | . | 12 | ASSPRAGADEQY
TRBJ2-1 | TRBV6-5 | TRBD2 | 12 | ASRRREAYNEQF
TRBJ2-1 | TRBV6-6 | . | 12 | ASSYSSGSDEQF
TRBJ1-2 | TRBV9 | . | 14 | ASSGLIGLTNYGYT
TRBJ1-5 | TRBV6-1 | . | 14 | ASSAPGQRLNQPQH
TRBJ1-6 | TRBV5-6 | . | 14 | ASSITGTNYNSPLH
TRBJ1-5 | TRBV7-2 | . | 15 | ASSQPRTVYSNQPQH
TRBJ1-1 | TRBV30 | . | 11 | AWSADSNTEAF
TRBJ2-3 | TRBV5-8 | . | 10 | ASSLLRRSQY
TRBJ2-6 | TRBV5-4 | . | 15 | ASSRFVENSGANVLT
TRBJ2-5 | TRBV7-2 | TRBD2 | 13 | ASRNSQRGDRTQY
TRBJ2-7 | TRBV11-2 | TRBD2 | 12 | ASGTSGSSYEQY
TRBJ2-7 | TRBV6-1 | . | 12 | ASRDDWDSYEQY
TRBJ1-1 | TRBV7-8 | . | 14 | ASSFAGGRLDTEAF
TRBJ1-2 | TRBV14 | . | 10 | ASSLDNYGYT
TRBJ2-2 | TRBV19 | . | 13 | ASSRQTVNTGELF
TRBJ1-1 | TRBV5-1 | . | 15 | ASSFAIGPNMNTEAF
TRBJ1-2 | TRBV15 | . | 12 | ATSGALQGYGYT
TRBJ2-1 | TRBV10-3 | TRBD2 | 14 | AITTSLAGSYNEQF
TRBJ2-7 | TRBV5-1 | TRBD2 | 16 | ASSLGSSGAGGSYEQY
TRBJ1-5 | TRBV19 | . | 15 | ASSIDPRRGGNQPQH
TRBJ1-1 | TRBV5-1 | TRBD1 | 14 | ASSYGQGMGSTEAF
TRBJ1-2 | TRBV11-2 | . | 12 | ASSFGSRADGYT
TRBJ2-7 | TRBV2 | . | 11 | ASSEIRVYEQY
TRBJ1-2 | TRBV7-2 | TRBD1 | 13 | ASSPGNRGVYGYT
TRBJ2-2 | TRBV5-4 | . | 17 | ASSLDSYRAAFFPGELF
TRBJ2-3 | TRBV11-3 | . | 9 | ASSGLDTQY
TRBJ2-7 | TRBV19 | . | 13 | ASSIGNYGNYEQY
TRBJ2-6 | TRBV5-1 | TRBD1 | 17 | ASSLGNRGRNSGANVLT
TRBJ2-2 | TRBV28 | . | 15 | ASITTHGGGTTGELF
TRBJ2-5 | TRBV29-1 | TRBD1 | 10 | STRQGQETQY
TRBJ2-6 | TRBV2 | . | 16 | ASSGRGRVGSGANVLT
TRBJ2-1 | TRBV7-2 | TRBD2 | 13 | ASSSSGGARNEQF
TRBJ2-7 | TRBV6-5 | . | 12 | ASSYAQDSYEQY
TRBJ2-2 | TRBV4-1 | . | 17 | ASSQERAGGLGIRGELF
TRBJ1-2 | TRBV7-9 | TRBD1 | 15 | ASSPQKGQGLDYGYT
TRBJ2-5 | TRBV7-6 | . | 11 | ASNVQGLETQY
TRBJ1-2 | TRBV6-1 | . | 13 | ASSVQPLQADGYT
TRBJ2-1 | TRBV11-2 | . | 15 | ASSLGRGSSSYNEQF
TRBJ2-3 | TRBV19 | . | 11 | ASSIGVTDTQY
TRBJ2-7 | TRBV27 | TRBD2 | 14 | ASGSGGGRAAYEQY
TRBJ2-7 | TRBV18 | . | 12 | ASSPTGDPYEQY